These 24 T cell receptor beta chains originate from one sample sequenced in a study of cytomegalovirus exposure and HLA in healthy donors. Primers included in the PCR were 60 Vbeta and 13 Jbeta primers. Data came from immunoSEQ multiplex PCR; TCRdb stores just in-frame clones and leaves some out. The data show about 130,000 clones, 65% to 85% seen once. The sample taken for sequencing was PBMCs. The origin of the receptors is a young woman in good health and CMV-seronegative.

The V and J genes are TRBV13 and TRBJ2-5; 9 bases are a match to TRBD2. CDR3 length: 16 residues. After removal of 5 bases from V and 4 bases from J, the junction contained 11 bases not matched to a gene. Germline CDR1 PRHDT, CDR2 FYEKMQ (reference sequence). The chain's CDR3 is CASSPPGGRGRETQYF. The CDR3, as DNA: TGTGCCAGCAGCCCCCCGGGCGGGAGGGGGAGAGAGACCCAGTACTTC.

In DNA, the CDR3 is TGCGCCAGCAGCCAAGATCTAGGCTACGAGCAGTACTTC. Amino acids: CASSQDLGYEQYF. The gene calls are TRBV4-1 and TRBJ2-7; D remains ambiguous. Trimming took 0 bases from V and 3 from J, leaving 6 bases between them. Germline CDR1 and CDR2: MGHRA and YSYEKL. The CDR3 spans 13 residues.

The V call is TRBV5-4, the J call TRBJ2-5; 10 nucleotides align to TRBD2. CDR1 is SGHNT, CDR2 YYREEE, per germline (reference sequence). The trim removed 3 bases at V and 3 bases at J, leaving 5 bases unmatched. The CDR3 sequence is 15 residues long. The CDR3 loop is CASSYAGLAEETQYF. CDR3 in DNA: TGTGCCAGCAGCTACGCCGGACTAGCGGAAGAGACCCAGTACTTC.

This clone was detected only once. This rearrangement joins TRBV30 to TRBJ1-3, with D tentatively TRBD1 (6 bases). V lost 2 bases and J lost 7, with 9 bases in between. In germline, CDR1 is GTSNPN, CDR2 SVGIG (reference sequence). The CDR3 consists of 12 residues. DNA of the CDR3: TGTGCCTGGAGTCGGGGGGCCAACACCATATATTTT. Translated: CAWSRGANTIYF.

This clone has just a few counts. This chain links TRBV29-1 with TRBJ2-7; D might be TRBD1 (6 bases). The CDR3 contains 15 residues. Germline V CDR1 and CDR2: SQVTM, ANQGSEA. Trimming shortened V by 7 bases and J by 6 bases, and 25 bases separated the two germline ends. The chain's CDR3 is CSAQRGHRLGGEQYF. For the CDR3, the DNA is TGCAGCGCCCAGAGGGGACACCGACTGGGCGGCGAGCAGTACTTC.

CDR3 nucleotide sequence: TGCAGCGCCTTCGGGAGGGCCAACTACAATGAGCAGTTCTTC. This encodes CSAFGRANYNEQFF. The chain carries TRBV29-1 and TRBJ2-1; TRBD2 aligns across 8 bases. Per the germline V gene, CDR1 is SQVTM and CDR2 is ANQGSEA. This CDR3 contains 14 residues. V lost 7 bases, J lost 3 bases, and 8 bases stayed unmatched.

This chain links TRBV7-6 with TRBJ2-2; 8 positions match TRBD2. The V and J ends lost 1 base and 6 bases, in that order; junction bases with no gene match: 7. The V gene's germline CDR1 is SGHVS and CDR2 FNYEAQ. The CDR3 is 16 residues long. The CDR3 DNA reads TGTGCCAGCAGCTTAGTTCAGCGGGAGCTACCCGGGGAGCTGTTTTTT. This gives the protein CASSLVQRELPGELFF. The full variable domain, its missing parts supplied by reference TRBV7-6 and TRBJ2-2, is GAGVSQSPRYKVTKRGQDVALRCDPISGHVSLYWYRQALGQGPEFLTYFNYEAQQDKSGLPNDRFSAERPEGSISTLTIQRTEQRDSAMYRCASSLVQRELPGELFFGEGSRLTVL.

The chain employs TRBV5-6 and TRBJ2-1, with 9 bases identical to TRBD2. The CDR3 has 16 residues. J lost 8 bases, V lost 0 bases, and 9 bases had no gene match. Germline values: CDR1 SGHDT, CDR2 YYEEEE. The CDR3 reads CASSLGASGKWDEQFF. CDR3 nucleotide sequence: TGTGCCAGCAGCTTGGGGGCTAGCGGGAAGTGGGATGAGCAGTTCTTC. Full variable domain (rest looked up from reference TRBV5-6 and TRBJ2-1): DAGVTQSPTHLIKTRGQQVTLRCSPKSGHDTVSWYQQALGQGPQFIFQYYEEEERQRGNFPDRFSGHQFPNYSSELNVNALLLGDSALYLCASSLGASGKWDEQFFGPGTRLTVL.

The V and J genes are TRBV5-6 and TRBJ1-2; TRBD1 matches at 8 bases. Germline V gives CDR1 SGHDT, CDR2 YYEEEE. Germline trimming cut 4 bases from V and 4 bases from J; bases unmatched to any gene: 3. The CDR3 has 13 residues. The CDR3 nucleotides are TGTGCCAGCAGCGACAGGGGTGGCTATGGCTACACCTTC. Translated: CASSDRGGYGYTF.

The chain combines TRBV4-2 with TRBJ2-7, with TRBD2 matching 13 bases. CDR1 is LGHNA and CDR2 is YNFKEQ in the germline V gene. The CDR3 covers 19 residues. Unmatched junction bases numbered 14, after V lost 1 base and J lost 5 bases. CDR3: CASSQVTGTSGIFANEQYF. CDR3 DNA: TGTGCCAGCAGCCAAGTAACCGGGACTAGCGGGATTTTCGCGAACGAGCAGTACTTC.

The chain links TRBV15 to TRBJ1-4, with D unresolved. Germline loops: CDR1 LNHNV, CDR2 YYDKDF (reference sequence). The CDR3 is 14 residues long. The germline V and J ends were trimmed by 2 bases and 7 bases, with 11 bases remaining between them. The CDR3 bases are TGTGCCACCAGCAGAATATACGGTTCTGAAAAACTGTTTTTT. Translating it yields CATSRIYGSEKLFF. Complete variable domain (other parts from reference TRBV15 and TRBJ1-4): DAMVIQNPRYQVTQFGKPVTLSCSQTLNHNVMYWYQQKSSQAPKLLFHYYDKDFNNEADTPDNFQSRRPNTSFCFLDIRSPGLGDTAMYLCATSRIYGSEKLFFGSGTQLSVL.

CDR3 residues: CASSLAILWNTEAFF. The CDR3 coding sequence is TGTGCCAGCAGCCTCGCTATTCTTTGGAACACTGAAGCTTTCTTT. J is TRBJ1-1 and V is TRBV5-5; D remains ambiguous. V was trimmed by 4 bases and J by 1 base, leaving 14 bases between them. This CDR3 is built from 15 residues. CDR1 is SGHKS and CDR2 is YYEKEE in the germline V gene (reference sequence).

The chain carries TRBV4-1 and TRBJ2-7; TRBD2 aligns across 11 bases. Trimming at V came to 0 bases and at J to 4 bases, leaving 8 bases not matched to a gene. This CDR3 region has 17 residues. Germline V gives CDR1 MGHRA, CDR2 YSYEKL. CDR3 nucleotides: TGCGCCAGCAGCCAAGAGCGGGGGGGACTAGCGGATTACGAGCAGTACTTC. This gives the protein CASSQERGGLADYEQYF.

This chain joins TRBV5-1 and TRBJ2-1; 7 positions match TRBD2. Germline trimming cut 4 bases from V and 10 bases from J; bases unmatched to any gene: 17. The CDR3 runs to 16 residues. Germline values: CDR1 SGHRS, CDR2 YFSETQ. CDR3 sequence reads: CASSPRLAYKAREQFF. CDR3 bases: TGCGCCAGCAGCCCCAGACTAGCCTACAAGGCCAGGGAGCAGTTCTTC.

The chain carries TRBV6-5 and TRBJ1-3, with D possibly TRBD1 on 6 matching bases. V was clipped by 6 bases and J by 2 bases, with 8 bases between them. Germline V lookup: CDR1 MNHEY, CDR2 SVGAGI. The CDR3 contains 13 residues. CDR3 loop: CASRQGAGNTIYF. CDR3 nucleotide sequence: TGTGCCAGCAGACAGGGAGCTGGAAACACCATATATTTT.

As DNA, the CDR3 is TGTGCCAGCAGCTTAACAGGGGTACTTGGCACTGAAGCTTTCTTT. It encodes CASSLTGVLGTEAFF. This chain links TRBV7-8 with TRBJ1-1; the match to TRBD1 covers 7 bases. The CDR3 length is 15 residues. From germline, CDR1 is SGHVS and CDR2 FQNEAQ. The junction had 7 bases not matched to a gene; V was cut back by 2 bases and J by 4 bases.

The rearrangement joins TRBV14 to TRBJ2-7; 9 positions match TRBD2. Per germline, CDR1 SGHDN and CDR2 FVKESK. This CDR3 has 16 amino acids. V trimming: 5 bases; J trimming: 6 bases; junction bases outside the gene matches: 14. The DNA of the CDR3 is TGTGCCAGCAGCAAAGGAGGGAGCGGGAGGTCTGGCGAGCAGTACTTC. Translation gives CASSKGGSGRSGEQYF.

The rearrangement joins TRBV30 to TRBJ2-7, with 9 bases fitting TRBD1. Losses at the gene ends were 3 bases for V and 4 bases for J; bases not matched to a gene: 7. The CDR3 spans 14 residues. The germline gives CDR1 GTSNPN, CDR2 SVGIG (reference sequence). Written as DNA, the CDR3 is TGTGCCTGGAGGTTACAGGGGGCAAGTTACGAGCAGTACTTC. Translating gives CAWRLQGASYEQYF. The whole variable domain, filled in from reference TRBV30 and TRBJ2-7, reads SQTIHQWPATLVQPVGSPLSLECTVEGTSNPNLYWYRQAAGRGLQLLFYSVGIGQISSEVPQNLSASRPQDRQFILSSKKLLLSDSGFYLCAWRLQGASYEQYFGPGTRLTVT.

The gene calls are TRBV13 and TRBJ2-2, with 7 bases that match TRBD1. Germline V gene data show CDR1 as PRHDT and CDR2 as FYEKMQ (reference sequence). V lost 8 bases to trimming and J lost 3 bases; unmatched junction nucleotides: 9. The CDR3 is 15 amino acids. The DNA for the CDR3 is TGTGCCAGCGGTTCTATCGGGACAGACACCGGGGAGCTGTTTTTT. Translating gives CASGSIGTDTGELFF.

The chain carries TRBV6-1 and TRBJ1-5; D ambiguous. The CDR3 has 14 residues. Trimming removed 7 bases at V and 4 bases at J, with 14 bases between. The germline CDR1 and CDR2 sequences are MNHNS and SASEGT. The CDR3 loop reads CASIPGVRNQPQHF. CDR3 coding DNA: TGTGCCAGCATCCCGGGAGTTAGGAATCAGCCCCAGCATTTT.

The V gene is TRBV25-1, the J gene TRBJ2-1; 9 bases are shared with TRBD1. Trimming took 4 bases from V and 6 from J; bases not matched to a gene: 7. The CDR3 has 15 residues. Per germline, CDR1 MGHDK and CDR2 SYGVNS. The CDR3, as DNA: TGTGCCAGCAGTGGGGGACAGGGTTATGGCAATGAGCAGTTCTTC. This sequence encodes CASSGGQGYGNEQFF.

The chain combines TRBV6-1 with TRBJ2-5, with TRBD1 matching over 8 bases. From germline, CDR1 is MNHNS and CDR2 SASEGT. V shed 4 bases, J shed 5 bases, and the junction held 3 bases outside the gene matches. The CDR3 contains 13 residues. The CDR3 nucleotides read TGTGCCAGCAGTGGACAGGGGCGGGAGACCCAGTACTTC. Its translation: CASSGQGRETQYF.

Turning to this clone: Distinct nucleotide sequences in the sample also encode this CDR3. The V gene is TRBV5-4, the J gene TRBJ2-5, with 9 nucleotides matching TRBD1. The V gene's germline CDR1 is SGHNT and CDR2 YYREEE (reference sequence). The CDR3 has 14 residues. V shed 4 bases and J 4 bases; nucleotides not matched to a gene: 5. CDR3 amino acids: CASSADRGRETQYF. The CDR3 DNA reads TGTGCCAGCAGCGCGGACAGGGGACGAGAGACCCAGTACTTC. The complete variable domain, with remaining parts taken from reference TRBV5-4 and TRBJ2-5, reads ETGVTQSPTHLIKTRGQQVTLRCSSQSGHNTVSWYQQALGQGPQFIFQYYREEENGRGNFPPRFSGLQFPNYSSELNVNALELDDSALYLCASSADRGRETQYFGPGTRLLVL.

This clone was detected only a few times. The sample holds other DNA sequences that translate to the same CDR3. The genes are TRBV9 and TRBJ2-5; maybe TRBD1 (6 bases). CDR1 is SGDLS and CDR2 is YYNGEE in the germline V gene. The CDR3 totals 14 residues. The V gene lost 0 bases and the J gene lost 1 base, with 7 bases spanning the gap. The CDR3, as DNA: TGTGCCAGCAGCGTAGGGACAGTCCAAGAGACCCAGTACTTC. Its protein is CASSVGTVQETQYF.